This TCR beta chain was recovered during a study of lymphopenia after photon versus proton radiotherapy. General study points: Survival link was tested only in deceased patients; proton benefit remains a possibility. Proton therapy kept repertoires fairly stable, unlike photons, which gained effector/memory cells.

With respect to this clone: What it binds is unknown.

Libraries were prepared by immunoSEQ multiplex PCR; TCRdb keeps only in-frame clonotypes and omits some of them. The sample shows approximately 66,000 clones, 86% of them seen only once. The CDR3 extends over 15 amino acids. V was clipped by 8 bases and J by 6 bases; unmatched bases: 14. Germline CDR1 and CDR2: SGHNT and YYREEE (reference sequence). Sequenced here: peripheral blood, sampled from a patient treated with photon-based radiotherapy. The TCR comes from a man aged 35 to 55 with gastric cancer. The chain joins TRBV5-4 to TRBJ2-1; TRBD1 matches 7 bases. CDR3 DNA: TGTGCCAGTAAGCCTGGGACAGTCCAAAGCAATGAGCAGTTCTTC. Translated: CASKPGTVQSNEQFF.